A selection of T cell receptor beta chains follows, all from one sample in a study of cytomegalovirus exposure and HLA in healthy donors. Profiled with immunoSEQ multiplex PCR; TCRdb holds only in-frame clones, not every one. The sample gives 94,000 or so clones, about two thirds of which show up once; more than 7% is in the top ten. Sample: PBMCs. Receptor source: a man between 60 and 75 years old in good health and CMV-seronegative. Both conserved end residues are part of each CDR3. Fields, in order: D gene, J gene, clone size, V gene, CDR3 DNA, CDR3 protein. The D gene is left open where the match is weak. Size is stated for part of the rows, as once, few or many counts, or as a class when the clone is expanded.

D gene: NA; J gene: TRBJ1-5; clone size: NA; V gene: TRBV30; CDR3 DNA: TGTGCCTGGAGTAACAGTCAGGATCAGCCCCAGCATTTT; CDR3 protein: CAWSNSQDQPQHF
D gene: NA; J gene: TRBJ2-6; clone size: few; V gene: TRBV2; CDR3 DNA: TGTGCCAGCAGGACAGATCCCTCTGGGGCCAACGTCCTGACTTTC; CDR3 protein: CASRTDPSGANVLTF
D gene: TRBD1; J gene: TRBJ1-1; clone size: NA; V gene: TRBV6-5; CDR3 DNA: TGTGCCAGCAGTTACCCCACCGGGACAGGGAACACTGAAGCTTTCTTT; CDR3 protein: CASSYPTGTGNTEAFF
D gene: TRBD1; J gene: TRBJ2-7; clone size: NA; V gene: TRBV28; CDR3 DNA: TGTGCCAGCAAGACAGGGACGAGCTCCTACGAGCAGTACTTC; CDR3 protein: CASKTGTSSYEQYF
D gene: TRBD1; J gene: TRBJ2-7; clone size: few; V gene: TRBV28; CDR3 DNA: TGTGCCAGCAACTCCCCCGCAGGGGGCTTCGACGAGCAGTACTTC; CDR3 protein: CASNSPAGGFDEQYF
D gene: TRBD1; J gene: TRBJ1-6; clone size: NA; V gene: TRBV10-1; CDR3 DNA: TGCGCCAGCAGTCCCGGGACAGGCAATAATTCACCCCTCCACTTT; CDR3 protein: CASSPGTGNNSPLHF
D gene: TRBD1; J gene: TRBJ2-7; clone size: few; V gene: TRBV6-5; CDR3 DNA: TGTGCCAGCAGTTTTCGACAGGGTACCTACGAGCAGTACTTC; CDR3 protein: CASSFRQGTYEQYF
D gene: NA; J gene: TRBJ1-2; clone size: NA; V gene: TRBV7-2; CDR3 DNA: TGTGCCAGCAGTTTCGTGGAGAAAGGCTATGGCTACACCTTC; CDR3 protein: CASSFVEKGYGYTF
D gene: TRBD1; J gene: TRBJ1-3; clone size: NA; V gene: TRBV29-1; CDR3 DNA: TGCAGCGTTGGACAGGGCTCTACGGGAAACACCATATATTTT; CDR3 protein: CSVGQGSTGNTIYF
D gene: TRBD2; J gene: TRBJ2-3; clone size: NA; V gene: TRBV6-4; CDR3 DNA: TGTGCCAGCAGTACCGAGAGGACTAGCGGGACAGATACGCAGTATTTT; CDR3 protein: CASSTERTSGTDTQYF
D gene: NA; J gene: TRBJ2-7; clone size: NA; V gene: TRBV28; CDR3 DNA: TGTGCCAGCAGTAGTGTCAGCTCCTACGAGCAGTACTTC; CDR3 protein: CASSSVSSYEQYF
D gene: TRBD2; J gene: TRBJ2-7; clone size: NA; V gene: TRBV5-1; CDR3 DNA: TGCGCCAGCAGCCCCCGGGGGGGAGTTTACGAGCAGTACTTC; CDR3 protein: CASSPRGGVYEQYF
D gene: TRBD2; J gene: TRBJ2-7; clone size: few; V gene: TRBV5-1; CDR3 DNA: TGCGCCAGCAGCTTGCGGGGCGGGAGGGCCGAAGAGCAGTACTTC; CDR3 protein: CASSLRGGRAEEQYF
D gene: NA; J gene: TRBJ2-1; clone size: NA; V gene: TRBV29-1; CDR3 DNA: TGCAGCGTGGGGGACATGTACAATGAGCAGTTCTTC; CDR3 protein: CSVGDMYNEQFF
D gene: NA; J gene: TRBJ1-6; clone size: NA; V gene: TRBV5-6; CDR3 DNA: TGTGCCAGCAGCCCGGCTCGATGGGGCGGCAATTCACCCCTCCACTTT; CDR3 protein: CASSPARWGGNSPLHF
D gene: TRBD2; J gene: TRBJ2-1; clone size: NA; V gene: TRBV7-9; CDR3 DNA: TGTGCCAGCAGCCGCGGGGCGGCCCGGGCTAGCGGGAGGTTGGATGAGCAGTTCTTC; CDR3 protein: CASSRGAARASGRLDEQFF
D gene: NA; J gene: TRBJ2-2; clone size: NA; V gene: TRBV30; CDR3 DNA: TGTGCCTCTCAATGGGCGGACACAAACCGGGAGCTGTTTTTT; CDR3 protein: CASQWADTNRELFF
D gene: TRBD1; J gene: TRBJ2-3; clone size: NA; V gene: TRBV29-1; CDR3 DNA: TGCAGCGTTGGGGACAGAGAAGATACGCAGTATTTT; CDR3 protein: CSVGDREDTQYF
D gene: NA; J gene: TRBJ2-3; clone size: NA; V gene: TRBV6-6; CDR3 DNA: TGTGCCAGCAGCCTACCACCGACAGATACGCAGTATTTT; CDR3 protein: CASSLPPTDTQYF
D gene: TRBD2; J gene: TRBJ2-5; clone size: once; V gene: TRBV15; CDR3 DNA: TGTGCCACCAGCAGAGATCTAGCGGAAGAGACCCAGTACTTC; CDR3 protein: CATSRDLAEETQYF
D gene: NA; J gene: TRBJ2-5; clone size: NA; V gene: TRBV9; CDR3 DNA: TGTGCCAGCAGCGCTGAAGGCCGGGAGGAGACCCAGTACTTC; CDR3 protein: CASSAEGREETQYF
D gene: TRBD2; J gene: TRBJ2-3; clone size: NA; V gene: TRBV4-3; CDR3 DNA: TGCGCCAGCAGCCAAGATCCTAGCGGGGGCACAGATACGCAGTATTTT; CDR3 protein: CASSQDPSGGTDTQYF
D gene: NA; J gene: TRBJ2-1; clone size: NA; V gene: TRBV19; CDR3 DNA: TGTGCCAGTAGTAGCAGACAGGCAGGCAATGAGCAGTTCTTC; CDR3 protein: CASSSRQAGNEQFF
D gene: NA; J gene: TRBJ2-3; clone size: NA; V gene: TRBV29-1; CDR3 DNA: TGCAGCGTTGACCGGTTTTCAGATACGCAGTATTTT; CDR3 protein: CSVDRFSDTQYF
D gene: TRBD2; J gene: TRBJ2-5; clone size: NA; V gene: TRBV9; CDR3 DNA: TGTGCCAGCAGCGCGGGGGGGGGTCCAGGGGAGACCCAGTACTTC; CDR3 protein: CASSAGGGPGETQYF
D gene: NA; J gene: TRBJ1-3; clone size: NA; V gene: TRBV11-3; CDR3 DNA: TGTGCCAGCAGCCCTGGGACACCCGGCCTCTCTGGAAACACCATATATTTT; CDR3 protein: CASSPGTPGLSGNTIYF
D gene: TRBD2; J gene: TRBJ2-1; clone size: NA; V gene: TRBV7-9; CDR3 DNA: TGTGCCAGCAGCTTAAGTTTAGGGAGGGCCTACAATGAGCAGTTCTTC; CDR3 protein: CASSLSLGRAYNEQFF
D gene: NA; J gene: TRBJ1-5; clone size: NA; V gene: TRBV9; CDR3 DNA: TGTGCCAGCAGCGTAGAGGGGGGGTCTCAGCCCCAGCATTTT; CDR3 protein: CASSVEGGSQPQHF
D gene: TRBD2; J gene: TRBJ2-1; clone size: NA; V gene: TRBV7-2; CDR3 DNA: TGTGCCAGCAGCTTCGGAATTAGCGGGGGGGGAGTCCATGAGCAGTTCTTC; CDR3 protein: CASSFGISGGGVHEQFF
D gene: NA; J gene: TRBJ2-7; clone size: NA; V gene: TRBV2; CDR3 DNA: TGTGCCAGCAGTGCCCACTACGAGCAGTACTTC; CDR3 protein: CASSAHYEQYF
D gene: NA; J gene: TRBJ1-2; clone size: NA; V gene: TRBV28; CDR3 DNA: TGTGCCAGCAGTTTACCCCCCCCACGGGACTATGGCTACACCTTC; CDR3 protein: CASSLPPPRDYGYTF
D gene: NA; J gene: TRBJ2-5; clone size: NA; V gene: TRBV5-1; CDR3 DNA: TGCGCCAGCAGGACACAGGGTCTGGATGAGACCCAGTACTTC; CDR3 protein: CASRTQGLDETQYF
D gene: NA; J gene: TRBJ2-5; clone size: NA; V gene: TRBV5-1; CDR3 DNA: TGCGCCAGCAGCCCCGGTCTGGGCGCCCGGGAGACCCAGTACTTC; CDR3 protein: CASSPGLGARETQYF
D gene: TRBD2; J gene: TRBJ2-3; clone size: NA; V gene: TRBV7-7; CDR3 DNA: TGTGCTAGCAGCGCGGGAGGGGTTCGCGATACGCAGTATTTT; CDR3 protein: CASSAGGVRDTQYF
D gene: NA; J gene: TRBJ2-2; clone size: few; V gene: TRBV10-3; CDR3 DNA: TGTGCCATCAGGCCAGGGAATTGGGACACCGGGGAGCTGTTTTTT; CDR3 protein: CAIRPGNWDTGELFF
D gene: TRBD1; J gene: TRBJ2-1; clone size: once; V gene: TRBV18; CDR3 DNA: TGTGCCAGCTCATCCTACAGGGGTGGGGGTGAGCAGTTCTTC; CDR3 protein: CASSSYRGGGEQFF
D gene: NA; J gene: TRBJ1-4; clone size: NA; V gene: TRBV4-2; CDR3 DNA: TGTGCCAGCAGCCAACCCGGACAGCCAACTAATGAAAAACTGTTTTTT; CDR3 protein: CASSQPGQPTNEKLFF
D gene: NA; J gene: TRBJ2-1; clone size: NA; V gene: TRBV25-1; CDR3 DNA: TGTGCCAGCAGTGGAGGTGAATCGGACTATCTCTCCTACAATGAGCAGTTCTTC; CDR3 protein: CASSGGESDYLSYNEQFF
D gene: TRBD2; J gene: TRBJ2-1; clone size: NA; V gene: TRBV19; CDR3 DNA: TGTGCCAGTAGTATAGATTCGGCGGGGGGGCAGCCCAATGAGCAGTTCTTC; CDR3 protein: CASSIDSAGGQPNEQFF
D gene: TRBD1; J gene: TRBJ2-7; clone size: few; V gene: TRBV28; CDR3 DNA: TGTGCCAGCAGCCGGAGACAGGGGGCCTACGAGCAGTACTTC; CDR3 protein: CASSRRQGAYEQYF
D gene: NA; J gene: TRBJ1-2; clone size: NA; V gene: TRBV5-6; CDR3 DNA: TGTGCCAGCAGCTGGGGGCCCGGGACGGCTTCTAACTATGGCTACACCTTC; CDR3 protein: CASSWGPGTASNYGYTF
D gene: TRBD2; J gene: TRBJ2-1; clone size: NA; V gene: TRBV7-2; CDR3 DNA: TGTGCCAGCAGGTCTAGCGGTTACAATGAGCAGTTCTTC; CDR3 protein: CASRSSGYNEQFF
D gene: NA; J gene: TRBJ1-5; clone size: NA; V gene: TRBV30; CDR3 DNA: TGTGCCTGGTCCCCGGGGGAACAGCCCCAGCATTTT; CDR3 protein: CAWSPGEQPQHF
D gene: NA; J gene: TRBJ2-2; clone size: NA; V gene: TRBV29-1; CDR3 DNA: TGCAGCGTTGAGACCGGGACACCTAACACCGGGGAGCTGTTTTTT; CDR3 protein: CSVETGTPNTGELFF
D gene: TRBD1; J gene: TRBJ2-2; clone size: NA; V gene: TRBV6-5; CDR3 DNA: TGTGCCAGCAGTTATGGGACAGGGGGCACCGGGGAGCTGTTTTTT; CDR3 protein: CASSYGTGGTGELFF
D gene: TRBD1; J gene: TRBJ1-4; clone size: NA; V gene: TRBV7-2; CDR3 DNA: TGTGCCAGCAGCGCAGACAGGGGTCGTGAAAAACTGTTTTTT; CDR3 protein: CASSADRGREKLFF
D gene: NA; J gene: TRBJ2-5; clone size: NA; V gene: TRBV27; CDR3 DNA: TGTGCCAGCAGAAACCTAGAGGAGACCCAGTACTTC; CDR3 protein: CASRNLEETQYF
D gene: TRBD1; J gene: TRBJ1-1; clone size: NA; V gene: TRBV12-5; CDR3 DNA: TGTGCTAGTGGTCCGCTCCCAGGGGGCGGAGAAGCTTTCTTT; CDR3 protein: CASGPLPGGGEAFF
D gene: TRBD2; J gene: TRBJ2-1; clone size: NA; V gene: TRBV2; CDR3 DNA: TGTGCCAGCAGTATTAGCGGGGGGAACAATGAGCAGTTCTTC; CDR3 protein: CASSISGGNNEQFF
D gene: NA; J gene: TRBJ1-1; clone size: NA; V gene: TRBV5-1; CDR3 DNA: TGCGCCAGCAGCTTGTCAGGGCAGAACACTGAAGCTTTCTTT; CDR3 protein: CASSLSGQNTEAFF
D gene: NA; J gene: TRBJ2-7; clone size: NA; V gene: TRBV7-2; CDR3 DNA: TGTGCCAGCAGCCCCAGCGTCAACCGCTACGAGCAGTACTTC; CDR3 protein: CASSPSVNRYEQYF
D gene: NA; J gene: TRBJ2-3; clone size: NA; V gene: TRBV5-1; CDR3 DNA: TGCGCCAGCAGCTTGGCCTTACAGCCCCTTGGAAGCACAGATACGCAGTATTTT; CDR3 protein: CASSLALQPLGSTDTQYF
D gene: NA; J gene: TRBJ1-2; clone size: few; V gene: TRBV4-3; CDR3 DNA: TGCGCCAGCAGCCAAGATTGGGAACTAGCTAACTATGGCTACACCTTC; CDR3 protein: CASSQDWELANYGYTF
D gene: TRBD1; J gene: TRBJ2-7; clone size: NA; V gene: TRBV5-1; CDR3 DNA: TGCGCCAGCAGTTGGTCCGGGACAGACTTGCTCGAGCAGTACTTC; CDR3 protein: CASSWSGTDLLEQYF